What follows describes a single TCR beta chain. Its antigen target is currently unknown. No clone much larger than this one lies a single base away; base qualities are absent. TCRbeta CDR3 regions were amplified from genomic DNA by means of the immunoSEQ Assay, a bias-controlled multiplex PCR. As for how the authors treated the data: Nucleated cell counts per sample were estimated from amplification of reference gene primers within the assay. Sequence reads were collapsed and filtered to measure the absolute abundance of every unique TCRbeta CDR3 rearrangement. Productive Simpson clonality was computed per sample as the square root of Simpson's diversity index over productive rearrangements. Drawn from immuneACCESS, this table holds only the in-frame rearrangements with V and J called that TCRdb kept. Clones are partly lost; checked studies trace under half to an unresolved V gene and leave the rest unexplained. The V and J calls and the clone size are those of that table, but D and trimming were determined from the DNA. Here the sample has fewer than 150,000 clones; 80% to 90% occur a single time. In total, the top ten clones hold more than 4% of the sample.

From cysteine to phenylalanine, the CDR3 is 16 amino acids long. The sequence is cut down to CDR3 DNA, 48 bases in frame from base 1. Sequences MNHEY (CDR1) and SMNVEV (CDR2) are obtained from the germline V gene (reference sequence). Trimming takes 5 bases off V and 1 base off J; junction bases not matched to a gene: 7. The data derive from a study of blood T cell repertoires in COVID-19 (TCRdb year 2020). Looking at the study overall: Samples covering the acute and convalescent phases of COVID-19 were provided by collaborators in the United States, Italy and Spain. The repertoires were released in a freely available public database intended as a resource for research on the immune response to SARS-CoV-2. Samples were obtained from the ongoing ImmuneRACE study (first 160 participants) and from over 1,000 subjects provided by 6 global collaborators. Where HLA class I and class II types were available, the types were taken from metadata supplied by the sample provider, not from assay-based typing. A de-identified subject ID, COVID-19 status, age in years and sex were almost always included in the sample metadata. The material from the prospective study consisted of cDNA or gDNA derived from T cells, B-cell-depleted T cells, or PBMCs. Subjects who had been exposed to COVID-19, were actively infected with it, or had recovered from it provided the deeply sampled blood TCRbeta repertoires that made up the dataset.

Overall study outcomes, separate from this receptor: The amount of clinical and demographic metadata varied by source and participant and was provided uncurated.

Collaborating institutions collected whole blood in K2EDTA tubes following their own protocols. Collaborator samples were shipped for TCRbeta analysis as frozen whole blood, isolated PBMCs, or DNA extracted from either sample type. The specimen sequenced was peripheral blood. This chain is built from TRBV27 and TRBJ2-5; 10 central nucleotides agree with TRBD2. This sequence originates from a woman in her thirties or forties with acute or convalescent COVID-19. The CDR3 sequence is CASSPQTSGPQETQYF. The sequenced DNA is TGTGCCAGCAGTCCTCAGACTAGCGGGCCCCAAGAGACCCAGTACTTC.